This TCR beta chain was sequenced during a study of T cell clusters in autoimmune cytopenias (dated by TCRdb to about 2019). Concerning the study at large: Healthy donor controls had a mean age of roughly 51 years and a median age of around 60 years, with about half of the roughly 45 female. The goal of the study was to determine whether autoimmune cytopenia patients have a disease-specific immune repertoire signature that could serve as a blood-based biomarker. The median TRB sequencing depth was roughly 56,000 reads per sample, and the median number of distinct TRB clonotypes was roughly 2,200 per sample. For primary cytopenia, the controls were approximately 24 age-matched healthy donors, and for secondary cytopenia, the controls were approximately 14 age-matched CLL patients. In autoimmune cytopenia patients, peripheral blood TRB and IGH repertoires were sequenced during active disease and over treatment follow-up, together with healthy, CLL and autoimmune hepatitis controls. Repertoires from autoimmune hepatitis patients were compared with those of about two dozen healthy donors matched for age and sex.

Notes on this clonotype: Its antigen is unknown.

To amplify TRB rearrangements, a touch-down multiplex PCR protocol was run with the TRB-A and TRB-B primer pools combined in a single tube. Illumina adapters and sample indices were added to the amplicons through two consecutive PCR reactions performed with Phusion HS II polymerase. The amplicons were gel-purified using the NucleoSpin Gel and PCR Clean-up kit, after which quantification was performed by Qubit and quality was checked on an Agilent 2100 Bioanalyzer. Sequencing of the libraries was done on an Illumina MiSeq with 600-cycle, single-indexed, paired-end runs. In the source study's methods: MiXCR version 2.1.12 with the default MiXCR reference library was used to align and assemble TRB reads. Each unique CDR3 nucleotide sequence defined a clone, and only productive sequences with at least two reads were analysed. Alpha-parameterized diversity profiles (alpha 0 to 5), including the Shannon (alpha 1) and Simpson (alpha 2) indices, were computed with an R script to assess repertoire diversity. The tcR package was used to compute combinatorial TRB VJ usage, and cohorts were compared on this usage by principal component analysis with ade4. Using GLIPH, TCRbeta CDR3s were clustered on pairs of cohorts matched for age and read depth, and a Wilcoxon test was used to compare cluster frequencies. The reads were reprocessed in TCRdb, with one entry per CDR3 protein sequence and no accompanying DNA. The authors' filters were not applied to this entry. Per the sample table, the count is 8,500 to 14,000 distinct CDR3 sequences. The ten top clones hold around 21% of the sample.

For each sample, TRB amplification used about 240 ng of peripheral blood genomic DNA, equal to about 38,000 genome equivalents. The germline V gene (reference sequence) specifies DFQATT as CDR1 and SNEGSKA as CDR2. The CDR3 has 11 amino acids, counting the end cysteine and phenylalanine. This entry has no DNA. Overall results and qualifications from the work: The T cell clusters were defined only in silico, and the functional role of the clusters still needed to be validated experimentally. Shifts in the TRB repertoire, including less even repertoires in secondary cytopenia and CLL, were mostly a reflection of lymphoma bias and not of autoimmunity. Healthy donors showed 2.5 to 3-fold more exclusive TRB clusters than active autoimmune hepatitis patients, consistent with an autoimmunity-wide signature. GLIPH results suggested that primary autoimmune cytopenia patients were missing physiological T cell clusters, with approximately 47 clusters found only in healthy donors compared with roughly 15 found only in patients. In the comparison of secondary cytopenia with CLL, the cluster-lack signature was not observed, apparently because the dominant lymphoma-associated repertoire masked the signature.

This sample also belongs to another study, concerning T cell repertoires in aging, cancer and after chemotherapy. The second investigation adds: Donors were distributed across six age groups ranging from 30 or younger to 70 or older, with at least three individuals included per group. Control TCR repertoires from healthy donors were recorded across several months to years, and re-sampling revealed clear clonal overlap. The full dataset contained several million TCR reads. Compared with age-matched healthy donors, untreated patients with hematological or solid cancers had significantly lower TCR diversity and higher clonality in blood. In healthy donors, the drop in TCR diversity with age came mainly from a loss of richness, whereas in cancer patients a loss of evenness also played a part. An increase in median generation probability over the chemotherapy interval was observed in both cancer cohorts, suggesting that the repertoire was reconstituted through rebound thymic output. The authors noted that the repertoire data do not allow conclusions about immunological memory after chemotherapy. The study profiled peripheral blood TCR beta repertoires from healthy donors and cancer patients to examine immunoaging and T cell reconstitution after chemotherapy. Alongside under 100 healthy donors serving as a reference group, the cohort included approximately 210 cancer patients, of whom about 94 had hematological cancers and 124 had solid cancers. MiXCR versions 2.12 and 3.0.5 were used to process the TRB sequences. The repertoire metrics were Shannon diversity, evenness, clonality (calculated as one minus evenness), and diversity profiles parameterized by alpha from 0 to 5. The IGoR algorithm was used to calculate generation probabilities of clones in the paired pre- and post-chemotherapy samples.

The source material was peripheral blood. This sequence originates from a human donor in good health. This chain joins TRBV20-1 to TRBJ1-2. The CDR3 here reads CSARSNSGYTF.